The clone carrying this TCR beta chain was seen once. Its antigen remains unknown. The sample belongs to a study of OX40 agonist ivuxolimab in advanced cancers. Overall study context: Partial responses were achieved by three patients: one hepatocellular carcinoma, two cutaneous melanoma. The study's findings and limits: Normalized expansion of T-cell clones was also low for some nonresponders. Expansion of clones was among the lowest in partial responders at 0.1-3.0 mg/kg.

This CDR3 region has 15 residues. CDR1 and CDR2 (germline): MNHNS, SASEGT. The germline V and J ends were trimmed by 8 bases and 5 bases, with 21 bases remaining between them. Using immunoSEQ multiplex PCR, the repertoire was profiled, and TCRdb retains in-frame clones only, with some absent. The sample records 65,000 or so clones, approximately 88% being singletons. Autoimmune disease history or systemic immunosuppression led to patients being barred. This receptor was taken from an adult with an advanced solid tumor such as melanoma, head and neck, liver or kidney cancer. The sample here was CD4+ or CD8+ T cells sorted from blood, taken in a trial of the OX40 agonist ivuxolimab. J is TRBJ1-2 and V is TRBV6-1; D is unclear. DNA for the CDR3: TGTGCCAGCTCGGCCCTCGGGGAGGGTTGGTATGGCTACACCTTC. This sequence encodes CASSALGEGWYGYTF.